This T cell receptor beta chain originates from a study of blood T cell repertoires in COVID-19. The germline V gene encodes CDR1 SGHVS and CDR2 FQNEAQ. The CDR3 covers 16 residues. V gave up 5 bases and J gave up 0 bases; unmatched junction bases: 6. Method: immunoSEQ multiplex PCR; TCRdb's copy keeps in-frame clones and lacks some. The sample lists 200,000 to 250,000 clones; roughly 88% were seen once. The chain uses TRBV7-8 and TRBJ1-1, with 10 bases that match TRBD1. This receptor was identified in a man in his thirties or forties who had recovered from COVID-19. The sample comprised peripheral blood. CDR3 residues: CASSDGDRGMNTEAFF. The CDR3 DNA reads as TGTGCCAGCAGCGACGGGGACAGGGGAATGAACACTGAAGCTTTCTTT.